What follows are 15 T cell receptor beta chains derived from one specimen sequenced in a study of T cell clonotyping in hematopoietic cell transplantation. Produced via immunoSEQ multiplex PCR; TCRdb's table is partial and in-frame only. The table records 9,000 or so clones, approximately 97% of them present only once. The material was peripheral blood mononuclear cells, obtained 100 days after allogeneic stem cell transplant. These receptors originate from a male patient between 60 and 69 years old who had an allogeneic stem cell transplant from a related donor, so the T cells may come from the graft donor. Some clones in this sample may be carry-over from other donors' samples.

Written as DNA, the CDR3 is TGTGCCAGCAGCGACTCGACGGCGCGGGAGACCCAGTACTTC. Translated, it gives CASSDSTARETQYF. The genes are TRBV5-4 and TRBJ2-5; D ambiguous. CDR1 SGHNT and CDR2 YYREEE come from the germline V gene (reference sequence). Trimming pared 4 bases from V and 5 bases from J, leaving 15 bases between. This CDR3 region has 14 residues.

The chain uses TRBV27 and TRBJ1-1, with 9 positions matching TRBD1. This CDR3 comprises 15 residues. With V trimmed by 5 bases and J by 0 bases, 4 bases remained unmatched. CDR1 is MNHEY and CDR2 is SMNVEV in the germline V gene (reference sequence). Here the CDR3 DNA reads TGTGCCAGCAGTCTCCGGACAGGGGTGAACACTGAAGCTTTCTTT. Protein product: CASSLRTGVNTEAFF.

The chain employs TRBV19 and TRBJ2-2, with unresolved D. Germline V CDR1 and CDR2: LNHDA, SQIVND (reference sequence). V lost 3 bases to trimming and J lost 2 bases, with 13 bases between them. This CDR3 spans 16 amino acids. The CDR3 here is CASSMRQGYNTGELFF. The CDR3 DNA reads as TGTGCCAGTAGTATGCGACAAGGGTACAACACCGGGGAGCTGTTTTTT.

The chain joins TRBV7-3 to TRBJ2-5, with a tentative D call TRBD2 (7 bases). The CDR3 length is 16 residues. Germline assignment: CDR1 SGHTA and CDR2 FQGTGA. V was trimmed by 6 bases and J by 1 base, leaving 18 bases between them. The CDR3 nucleotides are TGTGCCAGCAGTCTCAACGGGGGGCGCCTCCAAGAGACCCAGTACTTC. Protein sequence: CASSLNGGRLQETQYF.

This chain links TRBV7-2 with TRBJ2-1; TRBD2 matches 10 bases. V dropped 1 base and J dropped 15; count of bases not matched to a gene: 6. Germline V gene sequence: CDR1 SGHTA, CDR2 FQGNSA. This CDR3 has 13 amino acids. The CDR3 nucleotides read TGTGCCAGCAGCTTAGTGGGTCTAGCGGGGGTGTTCTTC. This sequence encodes CASSLVGLAGVFF.

This chain joins TRBV4-3 and TRBJ1-2; possibly TRBD1 for D (5 bases). Germline V CDR1 and CDR2: LGHNA, YSLEER. V shed 0 bases and J shed 5 bases, with 13 bases lying between them. The CDR3 is made up of 15 amino acids. The CDR3 region is CASSQDAGRGYGYTF. CDR3 nucleotide sequence: TGCGCCAGCAGCCAAGATGCAGGGAGGGGATATGGCTACACCTTC.

V is TRBV5-1 and J is TRBJ2-2, with TRBD2 identical over 12 bases. V shed 4 bases and J 6 bases; nucleotides not matched to a gene: 7. CDR3 length: 16 amino acids. From germline, CDR1 is SGHRS and CDR2 YFSETQ. CDR3 loop: CASSATSGGGPGELFF. As DNA, the CDR3 is TGCGCCAGCAGCGCGACTAGCGGGGGAGGCCCCGGGGAGCTGTTTTTT.

J is TRBJ2-7 and V is TRBV29-1, with 11 positions matching TRBD2. Germline CDR1 is SQVTM and CDR2 is ANQGSEA. J lost 7 bases, V lost 7 bases, and 9 bases had no gene match. The CDR3 spans 13 residues. CDR3 nucleotides: TGCAGCGCAGTAGCGGGGGGGCTTTATGAGCAGTACTTC. This encodes CSAVAGGLYEQYF.

The chain has TRBV4-1 and TRBJ2-5, with 9 bases that match TRBD2. Germline CDR1 is MGHRA and CDR2 is YSYEKL. V dropped 1 base and J dropped 4; count of bases not matched to a gene: 13. The CDR3 runs to 18 residues. CDR3 region: CASSQAVLSGRGGETQYF. The CDR3 nucleotides are TGCGCCAGCAGCCAAGCTGTCCTTAGCGGGAGAGGGGGAGAGACCCAGTACTTC.

The V and J genes are TRBV7-3 and TRBJ2-7; D unclear. The length of the CDR3 is 13 residues. V was cut by 5 bases and J by 7 bases, with 15 bases left in between. The germline gives CDR1 SGHTA, CDR2 FQGTGA. Here the CDR3 reads CASSPTSSREQYF. CDR3 nucleotides: TGTGCCAGCAGCCCCACTTCGTCGAGAGAGCAGTACTTC. The whole variable domain, filled in from reference TRBV7-3 and TRBJ2-7, reads GAGVSQTPSNKVTEKGKYVELRCDPISGHTALYWYRQSLGQGPEFLIYFQGTGAADDSGLPNDRFFAVRPEGSVSTLKIQRTERGDSAVYLCASSPTSSREQYFGPGTRLTVT.

This rearrangement joins TRBV5-1 to TRBJ2-7, with D perhaps matching TRBD2 (6 bases). The CDR3 runs to 15 residues. The V gene's germline CDR1 is SGHRS and CDR2 YFSETQ. V lost 0 bases to trimming and J lost 4 bases, with 14 bases between them. This CDR3 is CASSLGAGSSYEQYF. The CDR3 nucleotides read TGCGCCAGCAGCTTGGGGGCGGGGTCCTCGTACGAGCAGTACTTC.

The chain is built from TRBV28 and TRBJ1-6; D unclear. The CDR3 extends over 16 amino acids. Per the germline V gene, CDR1 is MDHEN and CDR2 is SYDVKM. V lost 6 bases, J lost 0 bases, and 12 bases lay in between. The CDR3 region is CASSRVGGSYNSPLHF. The CDR3, as DNA: TGTGCCAGCAGCCGCGTAGGAGGCTCCTATAATTCACCCCTCCACTTT.

This chain joins TRBV2 and TRBJ2-6; 9 bases map to TRBD1. This CDR3 contains 17 residues. Germline values: CDR1 SNHLY, CDR2 FYNNEI. The junction had 11 bases not matched to a gene; V was cut back by 9 bases and J by 2 bases. CDR3: CASWPGQGITGANVLTF. In nucleotides, the CDR3 is TGTGCCAGTTGGCCGGGACAGGGAATAACTGGGGCCAACGTCCTGACTTTC.

This chain's CDR3 is CASSYSSRGIYEQYF. The DNA of the CDR3 is TGTGCCAGCAGTTACTCTTCGCGGGGAATCTACGAGCAGTACTTC. V is TRBV6-5 and J is TRBJ2-7, with a weak D call TRBD2 (6 bases). Germline assignment: CDR1 MNHEY and CDR2 SVGAGI. The CDR3 has 15 amino acids. V lost 0 bases and J lost 3, with 12 bases in between.

The V call is TRBV30, the J call TRBJ1-2, with D unresolved. Germline CDR1 reads GTSNPN; CDR2 reads SVGIG (reference sequence). The V gene lost 4 bases and the J gene lost 4 bases, with 10 bases spanning the gap. CDR3 size: 12 residues. The CDR3 nucleotides read TGTGCCTGGATGGCAGGCTTCTATGGCTACACCTTC. Translation gives CAWMAGFYGYTF.